This TCR beta chain came from a study of blood T cell repertoires in COVID-19. The wider study: Italy, Spain and the United States were the sources of the convalescent and acute COVID-19 samples.

V lost 2 bases and J lost 9; bases outside the gene matches: 14. Germline assignment: CDR1 SGHAT and CDR2 FQNNGV. The CDR3 sequence is 16 residues long. Clones were sequenced by immunoSEQ multiplex PCR, and TCRdb holds only the in-frame ones, with some missing. The sample has some 350,000 clones, approximately 88% seen once. Seattle's cohort entered during active infection and was followed longitudinally. This receptor was identified in a woman aged 25 to 45 with COVID-19, enrolled during active disease. This rearrangement joins TRBV11-2 to TRBJ2-3; 7 positions agree with TRBD2. The sequencing sample was made of peripheral blood. CDR3 sequence: CASSLRSVAGPLTQYF. The CDR3 nucleotides are TGTGCCAGCAGCTTAAGGTCGGTAGCGGGCCCTCTCACGCAGTATTTT.